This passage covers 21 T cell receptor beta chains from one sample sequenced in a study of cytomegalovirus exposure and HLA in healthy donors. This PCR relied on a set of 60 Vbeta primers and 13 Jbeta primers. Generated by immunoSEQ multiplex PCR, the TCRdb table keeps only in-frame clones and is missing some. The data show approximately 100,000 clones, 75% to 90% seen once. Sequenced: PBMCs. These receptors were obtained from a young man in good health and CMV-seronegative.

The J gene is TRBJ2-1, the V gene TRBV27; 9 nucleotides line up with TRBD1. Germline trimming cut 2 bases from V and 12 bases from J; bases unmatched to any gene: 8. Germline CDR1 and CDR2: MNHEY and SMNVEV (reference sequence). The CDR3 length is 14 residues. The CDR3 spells CASSLRDRVGGQFF. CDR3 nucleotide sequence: TGTGCCAGCAGTTTACGGGACAGGGTCGGTGGGCAGTTCTTC.

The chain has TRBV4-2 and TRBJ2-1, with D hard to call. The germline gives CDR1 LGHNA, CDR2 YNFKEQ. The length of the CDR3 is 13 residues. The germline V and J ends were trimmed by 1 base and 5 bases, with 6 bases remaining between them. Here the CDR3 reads CASSQGENNEQFF. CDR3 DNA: TGTGCCAGCAGCCAAGGCGAGAACAATGAGCAGTTCTTC.

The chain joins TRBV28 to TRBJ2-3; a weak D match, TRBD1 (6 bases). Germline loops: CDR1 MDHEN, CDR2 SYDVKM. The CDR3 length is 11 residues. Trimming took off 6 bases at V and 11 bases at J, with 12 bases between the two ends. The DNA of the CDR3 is TGTGCCAGCAGATCCCCCAGGGGGCAGTATTTT. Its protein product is CASRSPRGQYF.

The CDR3 loop reads CASRSPRGDREAFF. The CDR3 DNA reads as TGTGCCAGCAGGAGCCCACGGGGGGATAGGGAAGCTTTCTTT. The V call is TRBV2, the J call TRBJ1-1, with D possibly being TRBD1 (5 bases). Per germline, CDR1 SNHLY and CDR2 FYNNEI. This CDR3 has 14 amino acids. V was trimmed by 6 bases and J by 8 bases, leaving 19 bases between them.

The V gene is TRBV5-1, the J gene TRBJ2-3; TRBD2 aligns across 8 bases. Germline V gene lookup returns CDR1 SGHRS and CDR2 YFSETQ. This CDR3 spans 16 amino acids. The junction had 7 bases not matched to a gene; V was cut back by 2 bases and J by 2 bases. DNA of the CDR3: TGCGCCAGCAGCTTAGAACTAGCGGCCACCACAGATACGCAGTATTTT. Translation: CASSLELAATTDTQYF. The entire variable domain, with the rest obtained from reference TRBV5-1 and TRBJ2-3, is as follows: KAGVTQTPRYLIKTRGQQVTLSCSPISGHRSVSWYQQTPGQGLQFLFEYFSETQRNKGNFPGRFSGRQFSNSRSEMNVSTLELGDSALYLCASSLELAATTDTQYFGPGTRLTVL.

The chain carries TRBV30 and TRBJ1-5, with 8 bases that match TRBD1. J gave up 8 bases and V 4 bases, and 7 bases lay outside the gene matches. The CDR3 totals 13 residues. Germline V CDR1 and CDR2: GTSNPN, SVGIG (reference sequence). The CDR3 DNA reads TGTGCCTGGACCCAGACAGGGGTTGAGCCCCAGCATTTT. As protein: CAWTQTGVEPQHF.

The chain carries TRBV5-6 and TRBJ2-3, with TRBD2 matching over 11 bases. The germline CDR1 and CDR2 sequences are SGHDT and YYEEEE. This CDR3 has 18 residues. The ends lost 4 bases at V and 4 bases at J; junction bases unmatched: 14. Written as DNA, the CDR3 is TGTGCCAGCAGCCCGACTAGCGGGAAGTCTTCTGGGGCAGATACGCAGTATTTT. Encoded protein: CASSPTSGKSSGADTQYF.

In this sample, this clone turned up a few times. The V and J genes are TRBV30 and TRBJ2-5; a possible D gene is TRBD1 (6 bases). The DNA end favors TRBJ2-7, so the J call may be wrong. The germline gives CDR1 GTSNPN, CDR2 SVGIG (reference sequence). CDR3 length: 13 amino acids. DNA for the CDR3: TGTGCCTGGAGTGGTCAGGGGCTGGGCGAGCAGTACTTC. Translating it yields CAWSGQGLGEQYF.

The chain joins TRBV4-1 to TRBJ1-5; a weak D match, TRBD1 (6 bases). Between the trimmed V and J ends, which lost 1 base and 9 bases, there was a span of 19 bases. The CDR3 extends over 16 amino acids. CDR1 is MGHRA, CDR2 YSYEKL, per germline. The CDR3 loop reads CASSQGIQGRGLPQHF. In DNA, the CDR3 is TGCGCCAGCAGCCAAGGAATACAGGGAAGGGGTTTGCCCCAGCATTTT.

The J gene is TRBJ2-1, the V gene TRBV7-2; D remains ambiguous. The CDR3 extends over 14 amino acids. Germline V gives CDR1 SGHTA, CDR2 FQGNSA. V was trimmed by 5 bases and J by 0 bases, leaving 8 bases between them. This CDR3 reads CASSLRSSYNEQFF. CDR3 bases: TGTGCCAGCAGCCTGCGGAGCTCCTACAATGAGCAGTTCTTC.

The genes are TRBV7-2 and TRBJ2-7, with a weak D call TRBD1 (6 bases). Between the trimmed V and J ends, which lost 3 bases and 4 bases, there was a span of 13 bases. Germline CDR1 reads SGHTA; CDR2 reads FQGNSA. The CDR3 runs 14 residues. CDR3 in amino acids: CASSLGSQGYEQYF. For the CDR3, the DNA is TGTGCCAGCAGCTTGGGCTCACAGGGATACGAGCAGTACTTC.

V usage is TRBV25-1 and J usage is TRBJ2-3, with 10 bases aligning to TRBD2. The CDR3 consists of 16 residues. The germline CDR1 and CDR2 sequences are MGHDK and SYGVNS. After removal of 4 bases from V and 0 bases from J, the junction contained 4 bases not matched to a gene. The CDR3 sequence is CASSGPAGGSTDTQYF. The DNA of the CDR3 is TGTGCCAGCAGTGGACCAGCGGGGGGGAGCACAGATACGCAGTATTTT. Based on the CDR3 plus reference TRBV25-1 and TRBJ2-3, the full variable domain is EADIYQTPRYLVIGTGKKITLECSQTMGHDKMYWYQQDPGMELHLIHYSYGVNSTEKGDLSSESTVSRIRTEHFPLTLESARPSHTSQYLCASSGPAGGSTDTQYFGPGTRLTVL.

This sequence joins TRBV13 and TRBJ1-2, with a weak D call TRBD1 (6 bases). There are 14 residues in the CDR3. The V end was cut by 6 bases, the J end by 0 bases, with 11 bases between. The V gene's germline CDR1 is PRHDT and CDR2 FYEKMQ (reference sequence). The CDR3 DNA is TGTGCCAGCAGACTACAGGGAGCTAACTATGGCTACACCTTC. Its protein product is CASRLQGANYGYTF.

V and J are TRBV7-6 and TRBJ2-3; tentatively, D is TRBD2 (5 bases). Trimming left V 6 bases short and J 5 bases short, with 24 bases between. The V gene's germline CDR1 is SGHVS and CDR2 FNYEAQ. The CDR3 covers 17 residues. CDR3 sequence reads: CASRSGMVPKEKDTQYF. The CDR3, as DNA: TGTGCCAGCAGATCGGGAATGGTGCCGAAGGAGAAAGATACGCAGTATTTT.

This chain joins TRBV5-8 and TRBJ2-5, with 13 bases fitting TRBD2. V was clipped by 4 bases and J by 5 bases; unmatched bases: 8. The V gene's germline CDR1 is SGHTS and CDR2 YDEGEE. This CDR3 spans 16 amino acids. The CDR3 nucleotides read TGTGCCAGCAGCCCCGCAGGGACTAGCGGGGTGGAGACCCAGTACTTC. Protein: CASSPAGTSGVETQYF.

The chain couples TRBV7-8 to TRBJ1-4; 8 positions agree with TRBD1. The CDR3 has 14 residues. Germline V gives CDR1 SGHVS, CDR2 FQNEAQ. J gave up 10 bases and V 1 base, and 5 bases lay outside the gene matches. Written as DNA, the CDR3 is TGTGCCAGCAGCTTAGGGACAGGGAGCGGAAAACTGTTTTTT. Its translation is CASSLGTGSGKLFF.

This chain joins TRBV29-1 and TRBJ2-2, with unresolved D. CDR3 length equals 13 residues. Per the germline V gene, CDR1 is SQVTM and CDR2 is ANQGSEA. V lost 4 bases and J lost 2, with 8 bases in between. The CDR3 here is CSVGSRNTGELFF. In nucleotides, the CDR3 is TGCAGCGTTGGTAGCCGCAACACCGGGGAGCTGTTTTTT.

The CDR3: CSVAPGQGPDTQYF. As DNA, the CDR3 is TGCAGCGTTGCACCGGGACAGGGGCCAGATACGCAGTATTTT. The chain uses TRBV29-1 and TRBJ2-3; TRBD1 matches 10 bases. With V trimmed by 4 bases and J by 4 bases, 5 bases remained unmatched. Germline CDR1 is SQVTM and CDR2 is ANQGSEA. The CDR3 runs 14 residues.

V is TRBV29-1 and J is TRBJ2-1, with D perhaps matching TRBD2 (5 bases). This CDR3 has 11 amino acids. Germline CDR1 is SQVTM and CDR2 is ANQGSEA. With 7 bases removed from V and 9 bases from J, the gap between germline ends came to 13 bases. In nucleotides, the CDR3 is TGCAGCGCCTTACTAGGTCTTGAGCAGTTCTTC. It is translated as CSALLGLEQFF.

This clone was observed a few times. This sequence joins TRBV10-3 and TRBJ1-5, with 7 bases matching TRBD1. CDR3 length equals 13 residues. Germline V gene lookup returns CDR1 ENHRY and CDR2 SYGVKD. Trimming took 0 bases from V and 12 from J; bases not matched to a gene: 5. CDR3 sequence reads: CAISESGTVHQHF. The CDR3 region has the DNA TGTGCCATCAGTGAGTCAGGGACAGTGCACCAGCATTTT.

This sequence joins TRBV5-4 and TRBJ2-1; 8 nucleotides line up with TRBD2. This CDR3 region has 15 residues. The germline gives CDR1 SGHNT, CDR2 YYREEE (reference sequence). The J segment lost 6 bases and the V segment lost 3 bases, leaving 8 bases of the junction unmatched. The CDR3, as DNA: TGTGCCAGCAGCTCTTACGGGGGGGCCCCCAATGAGCAGTTCTTC. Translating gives CASSSYGGAPNEQFF.